The clone carrying this TCR beta chain came up many times. Its antigen remains unknown. TCRdb fed the reads into MiXCR, producing one record per CDR3 protein. Among just over 300,000 distinct CDR3 sequences, roughly 17% were seen once, and the ten largest hold around 12%. V shed 3 bases and J shed 1 base, with 12 bases lying between them. The CDR3 contains 15 residues. CDR1 is MGHRA and CDR2 is YSYEKL in the germline V gene. The data stem from a study of T cell repertoires in cytomegalovirus infection. Points from the study as a whole: Clonotypes of TCR beta that were HLA-C-restricted and CMV-specific dominated the ex vivo response.

The chain is built from TRBV4-1 and TRBJ1-1; D ambiguous. Source material: PBMCs. This TCR was recovered from a human donor in good health (CMV status not recorded). Some clones in this sample may be carry-over from other donors' samples. The CDR3 spells CASSQRRPSNTEAFF. The CDR3 DNA reads TGCGCCAGCAGCCAGAGACGTCCGTCGAACACTGAAGCTTTCTTT.